Below, 20 T cell receptor beta chains from the same sample are listed, as sequenced in a study of control samples from healthy donors and cancer patients. Clones were read by immunoSEQ multiplex PCR, and TCRdb kept only the in-frame ones, dropping some. The sample has 170,000 or so clones, 85% to 95% seen once. What was sequenced was blood. All receptors derive from a man between 18 and 29 years old in good health.

The chain employs TRBV7-3 and TRBJ1-5, with TRBD1 identical over 12 bases. The CDR3 loop spans 20 amino acids. CDR1 and CDR2 from the germline V gene are SGHTA and FQGTGA. V was pared by 3 bases and J by 2 bases, with 14 bases of the junction left unmatched. The chain's CDR3 is CASSFSSGTGGRGGNQPQHF. The CDR3, as DNA: TGTGCCAGCAGCTTTTCTAGTGGGACAGGGGGCCGAGGGGGCAATCAGCCCCAGCATTTT.

The rearrangement links TRBV9 to TRBJ2-2; maybe TRBD1 (6 bases). Germline CDR1 is SGDLS and CDR2 is YYNGEE. Trimming stripped 3 bases from V and 5 bases from J, with 8 bases between. This CDR3 comprises 13 residues. In nucleotides, the CDR3 is TGTGCCAGCAGCGGCACAGGGACCGGGGAGCTGTTTTTT. Its protein product is CASSGTGTGELFF. Using reference TRBV9 and TRBJ2-2 for the parts outside the CDR3, the full variable domain is DSGVTQTPKHLITATGQRVTLRCSPRSGDLSVYWYQQSLDQGLQFLIQYYNGEERAKGNILERFSAQQFPDLHSELNLSSLELGDSALYFCASSGTGTGELFFGEGSRLTVL.

This rearrangement joins TRBV6-5 to TRBJ1-2; D gene ambiguous. V was cut by 8 bases and J by 1 base, with 11 bases left in between. Germline loops: CDR1 MNHEY, CDR2 SVGAGI. The CDR3 is 13 residues long. The CDR3 DNA reads as TGTGCCAGCGGTAGACTTGATAACTATGGCTACACCTTC. The encoded protein is CASGRLDNYGYTF.

J is TRBJ2-1 and V is TRBV14; 7 positions match TRBD2. V lost 4 bases and J lost 9; bases outside the gene matches: 0. Germline CDR1 and CDR2: SGHDN and FVKESK. The CDR3 is 11 amino acids. The CDR3 loop reads CASSRGGEQFF. For the CDR3, the DNA is TGTGCCAGCAGCCGGGGGGGTGAGCAGTTCTTC.

The chain has TRBV10-3 and TRBJ1-6; D may be TRBD1 (5 bases). Germline V CDR1 and CDR2: ENHRY, SYGVKD. This CDR3 has 13 residues. Trimming removed 4 bases at V and 9 bases at J, with 10 bases between. This CDR3 is CAISGQGGSPLHF. The CDR3 bases are TGTGCCATCAGTGGTCAGGGAGGTTCACCCCTCCACTTT.

This clone was counted a single time. The chain carries TRBV6-5 and TRBJ2-3; either TRBD1 or TRBD2 may fit D (5 bases each). Germline values: CDR1 MNHEY, CDR2 SVGAGI. This CDR3 has 15 residues. The germline V and J ends were trimmed by 8 bases and 3 bases, with 18 bases remaining between them. The CDR3 DNA reads TGTGCCAGCTGCCCAGTGGGGGAGAAGACAGATACGCAGTATTTT. Encoded protein: CASCPVGEKTDTQYF.

This chain links TRBV2 with TRBJ2-5; D unresolved. With 0 bases removed from V and 4 bases from J, the gap between germline ends came to 15 bases. The CDR3 sequence is 16 residues long. Germline assignment: CDR1 SNHLY and CDR2 FYNNEI. CDR3 amino acids: CASSEALRNLGETQYF. CDR3 DNA sequence: TGTGCCAGCAGTGAAGCGCTTCGGAACTTGGGAGAGACCCAGTACTTC.

V usage is TRBV9 and J usage is TRBJ1-2; D ambiguous. This CDR3 comprises 11 residues. From germline, CDR1 is SGDLS and CDR2 YYNGEE. Trimming shortened V by 4 bases and J by 8 bases, and 9 bases separated the two germline ends. Here the CDR3 DNA reads TGTGCCAGCAGCTCTCGCGTGGGCTACACCTTC. This encodes CASSSRVGYTF.

The sample holds one count of this clone. The chain links TRBV7-2 to TRBJ1-1, with TRBD1 matching over 7 bases. The CDR3 has 15 amino acids. The germline V gene has CDR1 SGHTA and CDR2 FQGNSA. J lost 3 bases, V lost 5 bases, and 9 bases had no gene match. DNA of the CDR3: TGTGCCAGCAGCCTCAACAGGGGTATCGACACTGAAGCTTTCTTT. Residues: CASSLNRGIDTEAFF.

The rearrangement uses TRBV18 and TRBJ1-6; a possible D gene is TRBD1 (5 bases). This CDR3 is 13 amino acids long. V lost 6 bases to trimming and J lost 5 bases, with 8 bases between them. The germline V gene has CDR1 KGHSH and CDR2 LQKENI. CDR3 nucleotides: TGTGCCAGCTCGGGGGTAGATAATTCACCCCTCCACTTT. Translating it yields CASSGVDNSPLHF.

V usage is TRBV7-9 and J usage is TRBJ1-5; D not certain. Trimming removed 1 base at V and 5 bases at J, with 6 bases between. The CDR3 runs 13 residues. Germline V CDR1 and CDR2: SEHNR, FQNEAQ (reference sequence). The CDR3 nucleotides are TGTGCCAGCAGCTTAGTTGGGTATCAGCCCCAGCATTTT. Its translation is CASSLVGYQPQHF.

The chain joins TRBV11-3 to TRBJ2-1, with 7 bases lining up with TRBD1. The CDR3 contains 15 residues. The germline V gene has CDR1 SGHNT and CDR2 YENEEA. Unmatched junction bases numbered 8, after V lost 5 bases and J lost 4 bases. CDR3 nucleotide sequence: TGTGCCAGCAGCCCTTCCGGGACAGATTACAATGAGCAGTTCTTC. Amino acid sequence: CASSPSGTDYNEQFF.

The CDR3 DNA sequence: TGTGCCATCAGTGAACAGAATAATGAAAAACTGTTTTTT. Its protein is CAISEQNNEKLFF. The J gene is TRBJ1-4, the V gene TRBV10-3; no definite D call. Looked up from germline, CDR1 is ENHRY and CDR2 is SYGVKD. V lost 3 bases and J lost 4, with 6 bases in between. The CDR3 is 13 amino acids.

As to this clone: Other DNA sequences within the sample encode an identical CDR3. The chain joins TRBV5-1 to TRBJ1-3; tentative D call: TRBD1 (5 bases). The CDR3 consists of 15 residues. Trimming pared 0 bases from V and 0 bases from J, leaving 7 bases between. CDR1 is SGHRS and CDR2 is YFSETQ in the germline V gene. Here the CDR3 DNA reads TGCGCCAGCAGCTTGGACGGGGGCTCTGGAAACACCATATATTTT. Amino acid sequence: CASSLDGGSGNTIYF.

The chain has TRBV11-2 and TRBJ2-3, with D possibly called TRBD1 or TRBD2 (6 bases each). Germline CDR1 SGHAT, CDR2 FQNNGV. The CDR3 is 16 amino acids. V lost 5 bases and J lost 4, with 19 bases in between. The DNA of the CDR3 is TGTGCCAGCAGCCTGAATCTGGGGGGCTACTCAGATACGCAGTATTTT. Translating it yields CASSLNLGGYSDTQYF. The complete variable domain, with remaining parts taken from reference TRBV11-2 and TRBJ2-3, reads EAGVAQSPRYKIIEKRQSVAFWCNPISGHATLYWYQQILGQGPKLLIQFQNNGVVDDSQLPKDRFSAERLKGVDSTLKIQPAKLEDSAVYLCASSLNLGGYSDTQYFGPGTRLTVL.

The gene calls are TRBV18 and TRBJ2-3; 10 nucleotides line up with TRBD1. The V and J ends lost 4 bases and 3 bases, in that order; junction bases with no gene match: 4. Germline V lookup: CDR1 KGHSH, CDR2 LQKENI. CDR3 length equals 15 residues. The CDR3 is CASSLGTGETDTQYF. Written as DNA, the CDR3 is TGTGCCAGCTCACTGGGGACAGGGGAGACAGATACGCAGTATTTT.

Note on this clone: Distinct nucleotide sequences in the sample also encode this CDR3. The chain employs TRBV7-9 and TRBJ2-2, with 11 bases identical to TRBD1. This CDR3 comprises 15 residues. Germline CDR1 SEHNR, CDR2 FQNEAQ (reference sequence). The junction had 4 bases not matched to a gene; V was cut back by 4 bases and J by 6 bases. The CDR3 DNA reads as TGTGCCAGCAGCTCGGGACAGGGGGGTGCCGGGGAGCTGTTTTTT. Its protein product is CASSSGQGGAGELFF.

The CDR3 is CASSLKGTGVFGNTIYF. The DNA of the CDR3 is TGCGCCAGCAGCTTAAAGGGGACAGGGGTATTTGGAAACACCATATATTTT. This chain connects TRBV4-1 to TRBJ1-3; TRBD1 aligns across 10 bases. Losses at the gene ends were 5 bases for V and 3 bases for J; bases not matched to a gene: 10. The CDR3 covers 17 residues. Germline V gives CDR1 MGHRA, CDR2 YSYEKL.

J is TRBJ1-1 and V is TRBV25-1; 8 nucleotides line up with TRBD1. The CDR3 has 14 residues. Germline CDR1 reads MGHDK; CDR2 reads SYGVNS. V trimming: 8 bases; J trimming: 2 bases; junction bases outside the gene matches: 7. In nucleotides, the CDR3 is TGTGCCAGCCGCCAGGGGGCTATTAACACTGAAGCTTTCTTT. Translated: CASRQGAINTEAFF.

The rearrangement joins TRBV24-1 to TRBJ2-1, with 12 bases fitting TRBD2. Germline-derived CDR1 and CDR2 are KGHDR and SFDVKD. V shed 3 bases, J shed 9 bases, and the junction held 8 bases outside the gene matches. The CDR3 spans 16 residues. The CDR3 reads CATSDRTSGVLSEQFF. CDR3 nucleotides: TGTGCCACCAGTGATCGGACTAGCGGGGTACTCTCTGAGCAGTTCTTC.